One and the same sample provided the 30 T cell receptor beta chains below, sequenced in a study of identical twins (dated by TCRdb to about 2016). The receptor library was made with 5' RACE. Instrument on record: Illumina HiSeq 2000. TCRdb redid the processing of the public reads, applying fastp at Q25 and MiXCR, and retained in-frame beta chains. CDR3 protein sequences are deduplicated, and each keeps its most common genes and DNA. This sample is represented by some 200,000 distinct CDR3 sequences; 7.5% of them were singletons. Less than 2% of the sample is taken by the ten largest. These same records also appear under a second study, on yellow fever vaccine responses in identical twins.

Sequencing was performed on memory (CD45RO+) T cells sorted from blood. The cell subset or site label here, explained by the study, means: CD45RO+ enriched T cells. Receptors were obtained from a woman between 18 and 29 years old in good health.

Many counts were recorded for this clonotype. This rearrangement joins TRBV21-1 to TRBJ2-5; the table's D call, TRBD1, was not checked against the DNA. TRBV21-1 is termed a pseudogene. This CDR3 contains 17 residues. The CDR3 protein is CASSKGDRSQGPETQYF. The CDR3 DNA sequence: TGTGCCAGCAGCAAAGGCGATCGTTCGCAGGGGCCAGAGACCCAGTACTTC.

V usage is TRBV6-1 and J usage is TRBJ2-4; D might be TRBD1 (5 bases). Trimming took off 10 bases at V and 0 bases at J, with 10 bases between the two ends. This CDR3 spans 13 amino acids. Germline-derived CDR1 and CDR2 are MNHNS and SASEGT. The CDR3 loop reads CATRREAKNIQYF. CDR3 nucleotides: TGTGCCACCCGCAGGGAAGCCAAAAACATTCAGTACTTC.

This clonotype was counted many times. J is TRBJ1-2 and V is TRBV7-9, with D maybe TRBD1 (6 bases). Trimming left V 5 bases short and J 5 bases short, with 12 bases between. In germline, CDR1 is SEHNR, CDR2 FQNEAQ (reference sequence). This CDR3 has 13 residues. This CDR3 reads CASSPRGGYGYTF. CDR3 DNA: TGTGCCAGCAGCCCCAGGGGAGGATATGGCTACACCTTC.

This clonotype was seen a few times. The genes are TRBV3-1 and TRBJ2-1; no definite D call. Germline CDR1 LGHDT, CDR2 YNNKEL (reference sequence). The CDR3 spans 13 residues. The ends were cut back, 2 bases at V and 7 bases at J, with 9 bases in the middle. CDR3: CASSQSFINEQFF. In DNA form, the CDR3 reads TGTGCCAGCAGCCAATCGTTTATAAATGAGCAGTTCTTC.

The chain has TRBV3-1 and TRBJ2-1, with TRBD1 identical over 11 bases. Germline V gives CDR1 LGHDT, CDR2 YNNKEL (reference sequence). V shed 6 bases, J shed 12 bases, and the junction held 10 bases outside the gene matches. This CDR3 spans 14 amino acids. The CDR3 DNA is TGTGCCAGCAGTTCCTGGACAGGGGGCGGCGGGCAGTTCTTC. Translation gives CASSSWTGGGGQFF.

CDR3 in amino acids: CASSLVGRQGADQPQHF. CDR3 nucleotide sequence: TGTGCCAGCAGCTTAGTGGGTCGACAGGGGGCAGATCAGCCCCAGCATTTT. V usage is TRBV7-2 and J usage is TRBJ1-5; 10 bases match TRBD1. This CDR3 region has 17 residues. V was pared by 1 base and J by 5 bases, with 8 bases of the junction left unmatched. CDR1 and CDR2 (germline): SGHTA, FQGNSA.

In this sample, this clonotype turned up a few times. The chain links TRBV5-5 to TRBJ1-1; possibly TRBD1 for D (5 bases). The germline V gene encodes CDR1 SGHKS and CDR2 YYEKEE (reference sequence). The CDR3 loop spans 15 amino acids. V lost 4 bases and J lost 7, with 20 bases in between. The CDR3 reads CASSRTQEARGEAFF. CDR3 coding DNA: TGTGCCAGCAGCCGAACGCAGGAGGCGAGGGGTGAAGCTTTCTTT.

There are many counts of this clonotype. The gene calls are TRBV7-2 and TRBJ2-1; TRBD2 matches 10 bases. Germline V gene sequence: CDR1 SGHTA, CDR2 FQGNSA. This CDR3 comprises 14 residues. The trim removed 5 bases at V and 6 bases at J, leaving 4 bases unmatched. The CDR3 sequence is CASSVSGRANEQFF. CDR3 nucleotide sequence: TGTGCCAGCAGCGTAAGCGGGAGGGCCAATGAGCAGTTCTTC.

Many counts were recorded for this clonotype. The rearrangement links TRBV20-1 to TRBJ2-2, with D unresolved. The V end lost 5 bases, the J end lost 5 bases, and 6 bases lay between the germline ends. The germline V gene has CDR1 DFQATT and CDR2 SNEGSKA (reference sequence). The CDR3 consists of 11 residues. The CDR3 region has the DNA TGCAGTGCTCCGGATACCGGGGAGCTGTTTTTT. Amino acid sequence: CSAPDTGELFF.

The genes are TRBV6-1 and TRBJ2-1; TRBD2 matches 7 bases. This CDR3 spans 14 amino acids. V gave up 10 bases and J gave up 2 bases; unmatched junction bases: 8. Germline V gives CDR1 MNHNS, CDR2 SASEGT. The CDR3 nucleotides read TGTGCCACCCGAACGGCGGGAGCCTACAATGAGCAGTTCTTC. It is translated as CATRTAGAYNEQFF.

In its sample, this clonotype was seen a few times. The J gene is TRBJ2-1, the V gene TRBV4-1; D might be TRBD1 or TRBD2, each matching 6 bases. The CDR3 totals 16 residues. Germline CDR1 MGHRA, CDR2 YSYEKL. The V and J ends lost 1 base and 0 bases respectively, with 10 bases between them. CDR3 protein: CASSQGWGASYNEQFF. The DNA of the CDR3 is TGCGCCAGCAGCCAAGGGTGGGGGGCCTCCTACAATGAGCAGTTCTTC.

This clonotype was seen only a few times. The gene calls are TRBV14 and TRBJ2-5; D ambiguous. The CDR3 length is 13 residues. Germline V gene lookup returns CDR1 SGHDN and CDR2 FVKESK. V lost 1 base and J 7 bases, leaving 10 bases between the germline ends. The CDR3 nucleotides read TGTGCCAGCAGCCAAGGGAATAGAGGGACCCAGTACTTC. Its protein is CASSQGNRGTQYF.

This clonotype was picked up many times. The J gene is TRBJ2-3, the V gene TRBV5-6; no definite D call. Per germline, CDR1 SGHDT and CDR2 YYEEEE. V was shortened by 0 bases and J by 2 bases, with 10 bases between the two germline ends. There are 15 residues in the CDR3. The CDR3 coding sequence is TGTGCCAGCAGCTTGGTCGGCCGAGCCACAGATACGCAGTATTTT. This gives the protein CASSLVGRATDTQYF.

This clonotype was observed at least ten times. V and J are TRBV12-3 or TRBV12-4 and TRBJ1-1; D gene ambiguous. The V end was cut by 3 bases, the J end by 6 bases, with 14 bases between. The CDR3 is made up of 14 amino acids. For the CDR3, the DNA is TGTGCCAGCAGTTTTGGACGAGAAGCGTCTGAAGCTTTCTTT. This encodes CASSFGREASEAFF.

The chain recombines TRBV7-8 with TRBJ1-2; 9 bases line up with TRBD1. The CDR3 totals 14 residues. The trim removed 6 bases at V and 8 bases at J, leaving 10 bases unmatched. CDR1 is SGHVS and CDR2 is FQNEAQ in the germline V gene. DNA of the CDR3: TGTGCCAGCAGAAGCGATCGACAGGGGGGCGGCTACACCTTC. Protein product: CASRSDRQGGGYTF.

This clonotype was found a few times. V usage is TRBV28 and J usage is TRBJ2-1; 8 bases line up with TRBD2. This CDR3 spans 14 amino acids. V shed 4 bases and J 9 bases; nucleotides not matched to a gene: 8. Germline-derived CDR1 and CDR2 are MDHEN and SYDVKM. This CDR3 reads CASSSPGGPGEQFF. The CDR3 DNA is TGTGCCAGCAGTTCCCCGGGGGGGCCGGGTGAGCAGTTCTTC.

This clonotype was seen a handful of times. The chain couples TRBV6-5 to TRBJ2-7; D remains unclear. V lost 8 bases and J 10 bases, leaving 12 bases between the germline ends. CDR1 is MNHEY, CDR2 SVGAGI, per germline. The CDR3 totals 10 residues. CDR3 residues: CASRRSFQYF. DNA of the CDR3: TGTGCCAGCCGTCGAAGCTTCCAGTACTTC.

This clonotype was counted many times. The gene calls are TRBV3-1 and TRBJ2-3, with D unclear. The CDR3 covers 17 residues. With 1 base removed from V and 2 bases from J, the gap between germline ends came to 16 bases. CDR1 LGHDT and CDR2 YNNKEL come from the germline V gene (reference sequence). CDR3 bases: TGTGCCAGCAGCCAAGGGGGTAGCAACCACCACACAGATACGCAGTATTTT. This encodes CASSQGGSNHHTDTQYF.

This clonotype occurred many times. The chain couples TRBV4-2 to TRBJ2-3, with TRBD2 identical over 10 bases. Germline CDR1 is LGHNA and CDR2 is YNFKEQ. Germline trimming cut 1 base from V and 0 bases from J; bases unmatched to any gene: 7. CDR3 length equals 18 residues. The CDR3, as DNA: TGTGCCAGCAGCCAAGTAGGAGCGGGAGGGACTAGCACAGATACGCAGTATTTT. As protein: CASSQVGAGGTSTDTQYF.

This clonotype turned up a few times. The rearrangement uses TRBV28 and TRBJ2-1; D is unresolved. Germline V gene data show CDR1 as MDHEN and CDR2 as SYDVKM. Trimming took off 4 bases at V and 10 bases at J, with 23 bases between the two ends. This CDR3 region has 16 residues. CDR3 DNA sequence: TGTGCCAGCAGTTCTCCCCGTGGTATTCGGATGTGGGAGCAGTTCTTC. This translates into CASSSPRGIRMWEQFF. Full variable domain (remainder filled in from reference TRBV28 and TRBJ2-1): DVKVTQSSRYLVKRTGEKVFLECVQDMDHENMFWYRQDPGLGLRLIYFSYDVKMKEKGDIPEGYSVSREKKERFSLILESASTNQTSMYLCASSSPRGIRMWEQFFGPGTRLTVL.

This clonotype showed up just a few times. The chain links TRBV7-2 to TRBJ2-7; possibly TRBD1 for D (6 bases). The V gene's germline CDR1 is SGHTA and CDR2 FQGNSA. CDR3 length: 15 residues. V was pared by 8 bases and J by 0 bases, with 17 bases between. The CDR3 DNA follows: TGTGCCAGCGGAAGGGACATAACTAGCTCCTACGAGCAGTACTTC. Protein product: CASGRDITSSYEQYF. The whole variable domain, remainder taken from reference TRBV7-2 and TRBJ2-7, is GAGVSQSPSNKVTEKGKDVELRCDPISGHTALYWYRQSLGQGLEFLIYFQGNSAPDKSGLPSDRFSAERTGGSVSTLTIQRTQQEDSAVYLCASGRDITSSYEQYFGPGTRLTVT.

The sample holds a few counts of this clonotype. This chain uses TRBV2 with TRBJ2-2; D possibly corresponds to TRBD1 (5 bases). The germline gives CDR1 SNHLY, CDR2 FYNNEI. The length of the CDR3 is 14 residues. V shed 0 bases and J shed 4 bases, with 6 bases lying between them. The CDR3 bases are TGTGCCAGCAGTGAAGCCAGGGCCACCGGGGAGCTGTTTTTT. Translated: CASSEARATGELFF.

This clonotype was observed many times. The chain is built from TRBV20-1 and TRBJ1-5, with 7 bases aligning to TRBD1. The CDR3 covers 15 residues. Germline lookup yields CDR1 DFQATT and CDR2 SNEGSKA (reference sequence). J lost 2 bases, V lost 6 bases, and 10 bases had no gene match. CDR3 region: CSALKGAGGNQPQHF. CDR3 nucleotide sequence: TGCAGTGCGTTAAAGGGGGCGGGGGGCAATCAGCCCCAGCATTTT.

The chain couples TRBV28 to TRBJ2-1; TRBD1 aligns across 9 bases. The CDR3 length is 17 residues. Trimming cost V 6 bases and J 8 bases; bases outside gene matches: 17. Germline lookup yields CDR1 MDHEN and CDR2 SYDVKM. The CDR3 spells CASRGGQGPPNNDEQFF. Here the CDR3 DNA reads TGTGCCAGCAGGGGAGGACAGGGGCCCCCTAATAACGATGAGCAGTTCTTC.

This clonotype was counted many times. The chain joins TRBV12-3 or TRBV12-4 to TRBJ2-7; D is unclear. CDR3 length: 11 residues. Trimming removed 3 bases from V and 10 bases from J, with 10 bases in between. The CDR3 sequence: CASSLGGRQYF. The CDR3, as DNA: TGTGCCAGCAGTTTGGGCGGCAGACAGTACTTC.

This clonotype was picked up a small number of times. V usage is TRBV29-1 and J usage is TRBJ2-3; D might be TRBD1 (6 bases). Trimming removed 6 bases at V and 2 bases at J, with 15 bases between. CDR3 size: 14 residues. CDR1 and CDR2 (germline): SQVTM, ANQGSEA. The CDR3 sequence is CSVFPGQTTDTQYF. The CDR3 nucleotides read TGCAGCGTATTCCCGGGACAAACCACAGATACGCAGTATTTT.

This clonotype was picked up many times. This chain uses TRBV5-1 with TRBJ2-2; maybe TRBD2 (7 bases). CDR3 size: 15 residues. Germline V gives CDR1 SGHRS, CDR2 YFSETQ. V was trimmed by 2 bases and J by 3 bases, leaving 11 bases between them. The CDR3 is CASSFGGPYTGELFF. In nucleotides, the CDR3 is TGCGCCAGCAGCTTCGGGGGGCCTTACACCGGGGAGCTGTTTTTT.

In its sample, this clonotype was seen a few times. The rearrangement joins TRBV12-3 or TRBV12-4 to TRBJ1-2; D perhaps matches TRBD1 (5 bases). CDR3 size: 12 residues. Trimming took 7 bases from V and 4 from J, leaving 10 bases between them. CDR3 in DNA: TGTGCCAGCACCACCGACAGCTATGGCTACACCTTC. Amino acids: CASTTDSYGYTF.

This clonotype has at least ten counts. This chain uses TRBV14 with TRBJ1-2; 10 bases are shared with TRBD1. In germline, CDR1 is SGHDN, CDR2 FVKESK. The trim removed 5 bases at V and 0 bases at J, leaving 9 bases unmatched. The CDR3 is made up of 17 amino acids. CDR3 DNA sequence: TGTGCCAGCAGCTCCCGGGACAGGGGCCTGACTAACTATGGCTACACCTTC. The encoded protein is CASSSRDRGLTNYGYTF.

This clonotype was observed at least ten times. The chain uses TRBV6-2 or TRBV6-3 and TRBJ2-5; TRBD2 matches 9 bases. CDR3 length: 16 residues. Germline V gene data show CDR1 as MNHEY and CDR2 as SVGEGT. The ends lost 2 bases at V and 2 bases at J; junction bases unmatched: 6. Written as DNA, the CDR3 is TGTGCCAGCAGTTACGGGCTAGCGGGGATACAAGAGACCCAGTACTTC. Residues: CASSYGLAGIQETQYF.